The 31 T cell receptor beta chains presented below share a single source sample, sequenced in a study of tumor and adjacent non-tumor tissue in lung cancer. TCRbeta libraries were built with three rounds of nested PCR, modified from ARM-PCR. MiXCR was run by TCRdb on the multiplex PCR reads, yielding one entry per CDR3 protein. The data hold roughly 93,000 distinct CDR3 sequences, with about 67% observed a single time. This sample's RNA came from whole unsorted tissue. The sequencing input was lung tumor tissue. The receptors were sampled from a man aged 60 to 69 with non-small cell lung cancer.

CDR3 residues: CASSRTSGRGVSSYEQYF. The CDR3, as DNA: TGTGCCAGCAGCCGGACCAGCGGGAGGGGGGTCAGCTCATACGAGCAGTACTTC. V gene TRBV11-2 combines with J gene TRBJ2-7; 10 bases fit TRBD2. The CDR3 has 18 amino acids. The ends lost 5 bases at V and 4 bases at J; junction bases unmatched: 17. In germline, CDR1 is SGHAT, CDR2 FQNNGV.

Only one count was recorded for this clonotype. The chain carries TRBV28 and TRBJ2-5; the match to TRBD1 covers 7 bases. From germline, CDR1 is MDHEN and CDR2 SYDVKM. The CDR3 covers 14 residues. J was trimmed by 5 bases and V by 6 bases; bases with no gene match: 9. CDR3 coding DNA: TGTGCCAGCAGCTGGACAGGCATTGGTGAGACCCAGTACTTC. It codes for CASSWTGIGETQYF.

The chain employs TRBV12-3 or TRBV12-4 and TRBJ2-5, with unresolved D. Trimming took off 7 bases at V and 5 bases at J, with 14 bases between the two ends. The CDR3 consists of 13 residues. The CDR3 DNA follows: TGTGCCAGCACCCAGCCCGTGGCGGAGACCCAGTACTTC. Protein product: CASTQPVAETQYF.

This clonotype occurred many times. This chain links TRBV20-1 with TRBJ2-3, with D uncertain. The CDR3 covers 13 residues. V lost 1 base, J lost 2 bases, and 7 bases lay in between. Per the germline V gene, CDR1 is DFQATT and CDR2 is SNEGSKA (reference sequence). The CDR3 is CSARGRLTDTQYF. The CDR3 bases are TGCAGTGCTAGAGGTCGACTCACAGATACGCAGTATTTT.

About this clonotype itself: One end of the junction is discordant with germline, which a read error may explain. The chain combines TRBV11-2 with TRBJ2-2; no firm D call. In germline, CDR1 is SGHAT, CDR2 FQNNGV. This CDR3 comprises 15 residues. CDR3 coding DNA: TGTGCCAGCAGCCACCGACACACAAACACAGGGGAGCTGTTTTTT. Encoded protein: CASSHRHTNTGELFF.

At least ten counts were recorded for this clonotype. In DNA form, the CDR3 reads TGTGCCAGCAGCTTCACCCGGGACAGGGGGAAGAACACTGAAGCTTTCTTT. Amino acid sequence: CASSFTRDRGKNTEAFF. V gene TRBV6-2 or TRBV6-3 combines with J gene TRBJ1-1, with 11 bases aligning to TRBD1. Germline CDR1 is MNHEY and CDR2 is SVGEGT. The CDR3 extends over 17 amino acids. V was clipped by 6 bases and J by 1 base; unmatched bases: 10.

On this clonotype itself: One end of the junction varies from germline; a read error may be responsible. The chain recombines TRBV11-2 with TRBJ2-5; D ambiguous. Germline-derived CDR1 and CDR2 are SGHAT and FQNNGV. The CDR3 length is 14 residues. The CDR3 DNA reads as TGTGCCAGCACCCGTCTACCCGGTCCCGAGACCCAGTGCTTC. Its protein product is CASTRLPGPETQCF.

CDR3 nucleotide sequence: TGCAGTGCTAGAGTATGCCAAACGAAGAATCAGCCCCAGCATTTT. Residues: CSARVCQTKNQPQHF. The rearrangement links TRBV20-1 to TRBJ1-5, with unresolved D. Deletions cut 1 base from V and 4 bases from J, with 14 bases between. The CDR3 spans 15 residues. Germline-derived CDR1 and CDR2 are DFQATT and SNEGSKA (reference sequence).

The chain couples TRBV4-1 to TRBJ1-2, with 7 bases lining up with TRBD1. With V trimmed by 9 bases and J by 4 bases, 14 bases remained unmatched. Germline V gene data show CDR1 as MGHRA and CDR2 as YSYEKL. The CDR3 covers 15 residues. This CDR3 reads CASGQEWTGVYGYTF. As DNA, the CDR3 is TGCGCCAGTGGCCAAGAATGGACAGGCGTCTATGGCTACACCTTC.

On this clonotype: Relative to the germline gene, one junction end is altered; a read error may explain this. The chain joins TRBV11-2 to TRBJ2-3, with D uncertain. The germline gives CDR1 SGHAT, CDR2 FQNNGV. The length of the CDR3 is 13 residues. CDR3 DNA: TGTGCCAGCAACTTTGAGTCTGGAGATACCCAGTATTTT. Amino acids: CASNFESGDTQYF.

This clonotype was found a few times. A much larger clone is a single base away; this may be a read error. The chain combines TRBV6-2 or TRBV6-3 with TRBJ2-1; no firm D call. The V gene's germline CDR1 is MNHEY and CDR2 SVGEGT. CDR3 length: 15 residues. In DNA, the CDR3 is TGTGACAGCAGTTACTCGGGTCTTTCTGGCGCTGAGCAGTTCTTC. This codes for CDSSYSGLSGAEQFF.

This clonotype was counted between two and nine times. A read error may be the cause here, since a much bigger clone is one base away. This chain connects TRBV12-3 or TRBV12-4 to TRBJ2-1; 9 bases match TRBD2. The CDR3 extends over 15 amino acids. The CDR3: CAGSHRLAAYNEQFF. The CDR3 DNA is TGTGCCGGCAGTCACCGACTAGCGGCTTACAATGAGCAGTTCTTC.

This clonotype was observed a single time. The CDR3 end shows no conserved phenylalanine or tryptophan, and so a read error is likely. This chain links TRBV6-5 with TRBJ1-3; D remains ambiguous. CDR1 MNHEY and CDR2 SVGAGI come from the germline V gene. CDR3 length equals 13 residues. CDR3 region: CASGRSSGNSIYL. CDR3 DNA sequence: TGTGCCAGCGGCCGCAGCTCTGGAAACAGCATATATCTT.

This clonotype was detected many times. This chain connects TRBV20-1 to TRBJ2-7; no firm D call. Germline CDR1 DFQATT, CDR2 SNEGSKA (reference sequence). The CDR3 is 13 amino acids. The V end lost 1 base, the J end lost 4 bases, and 11 bases lay between the germline ends. CDR3 sequence reads: CSARAPRSYEQYF. Here the CDR3 DNA reads TGCAGTGCTAGAGCACCGAGGTCGTACGAGCAGTACTTC.

Comment on this clonotype: This may stem from a read error, because a much larger clone lies one nucleotide away. The chain joins TRBV28 to TRBJ2-4, with D maybe TRBD2 (6 bases). CDR3 length equals 11 residues. Germline assignment: CDR1 MDHEN and CDR2 SYDVKM. The CDR3 coding sequence is TGTGCCAGCAGCCCGGAGGGGCGTCAGTGCTTC. Protein: CASSPEGRQCF.

A remark on this clonotype: Sequence at one end of the junction differs from germline and may be a read error. The chain is built from TRBV6-1 and TRBJ1-2; D not certain. The CDR3 is 14 residues long. The germline gives CDR1 MNHNS, CDR2 SASEGT. This CDR3 is CTSSYRDTNYGYTF. Here the CDR3 DNA reads TGTACCAGCAGTTACCGTGACACTAACTATGGCTACACCTTC.

With regard to this clonotype: The junction does not match germline at one end; this may be a read error. The rearrangement uses TRBV30 and TRBJ1-2, with D perhaps matching TRBD1 (5 bases). Germline CDR1 GTSNPN, CDR2 SVGIG (reference sequence). This CDR3 is built from 13 residues. The CDR3 DNA is TGTGTCTGGAGTAGGACCCGGGACTATGACTACACCTTC. Its translation: CVWSRTRDYDYTF.

This clonotype was recorded once. A much larger clone lies a single base off, so this may be a read error. The chain carries TRBV11-2 and TRBJ2-1, with 7 bases that match TRBD2. CDR1 and CDR2 from the germline V gene are SGHAT and FQNNGV. The CDR3 extends over 15 amino acids. V shed 3 bases, J shed 8 bases, and the junction held 10 bases outside the gene matches. This CDR3 reads CASSFGLVLYDEQFF. The CDR3 DNA is TGTGCCAGCAGCTTCGGACTAGTTCTGTACGATGAGCAGTTCTTC. Full variable domain (rest looked up from reference TRBV11-2 and TRBJ2-1): EAGVAQSPRYKIIEKRQSVAFWCNPISGHATLYWYQQILGQGPKLLIQFQNNGVVDDSQLPKDRFSAERLKGVDSTLKIQPAKLEDSAVYLCASSFGLVLYDEQFFGPGTRLTVL.

Comment on this clonotype: The missing conserved phenylalanine or tryptophan at the end of this CDR3 makes a read error likely. CDR3 amino acids: CSVIPFRGGDNEQFL. The DNA for the CDR3 is TGCAGCGTTATTCCTTTTCGGGGCGGGGACAATGAGCAGTTCCTC. The V call is TRBV29-1, the J call TRBJ2-1, with a tentative D call TRBD2 (6 bases). V gave up 5 bases and J gave up 5 bases, with 19 bases separating them. This CDR3 has 15 amino acids. Germline V CDR1 and CDR2: SQVTM, ANQGSEA.

A remark on this clonotype: Relative to the germline gene, one junction end is altered; a read error may explain this. The chain recombines TRBV12-3 or TRBV12-4 with TRBJ1-2, with D tentatively TRBD1 (6 bases). This CDR3 has 14 amino acids. The CDR3 region has the DNA TGTGCCATCAGTCTCAGACGGGGGGCGAGAGGCTACACCTTC. Amino acid sequence: CAISLRRGARGYTF.

This clonotype showed up just a few times. This could be a read error, since a much larger clone is one nucleotide away. The rearrangement uses TRBV20-1 and TRBJ2-1; the D is unclear. Germline V gives CDR1 DFQATT, CDR2 SNEGSKA (reference sequence). The CDR3 contains 11 residues. The V end was cut by 8 bases, the J end by 9 bases, with 14 bases between. The CDR3 DNA reads TGCAGTACTGCCAGGACCCGTGAGCAGTTCTTC. Its protein product is CSTARTREQFF.

As regards this clonotype: The junction departs from the called germline gene at one end, perhaps through a read error. The V call is TRBV6-5, the J call TRBJ2-7; possibly TRBD1 for D (6 bases). The CDR3 runs 15 residues. Germline CDR1 is MNHEY and CDR2 is SVGAGI. This CDR3 is CASSYGTIDSYEQYF. The CDR3 DNA follows: TGTGCCAGTAGTTACGGGACAATTGACTCCTACGAGCAGTACTTC.

The genes are TRBV29-1 and TRBJ2-1; D unresolved. Germline V gives CDR1 SQVTM, CDR2 ANQGSEA. The CDR3 length is 14 residues. V lost 4 bases to trimming and J lost 0 bases, with 10 bases between them. The CDR3 protein is CSVGSHNSYNEQFF. CDR3 bases: TGCAGCGTTGGTAGTCACAACTCCTACAATGAGCAGTTCTTC.

Notes on this clonotype: The CDR3 does not end in the conserved phenylalanine or tryptophan, so this is likely a read error. The chain combines TRBV28 with TRBJ1-5; no clear D. The CDR3 extends over 16 amino acids. Per the germline V gene, CDR1 is MDHEN and CDR2 is SYDVKM. V gave up 2 bases and J gave up 4 bases, with 15 bases separating them. CDR3 protein: CASSLVIGRDNQPQHL. In DNA, the CDR3 is TGTGCCAGCAGTTTAGTAATAGGCAGAGATAATCAGCCCCAGCATTTA.

Remarks on this clonotype: Without the conserved terminal phenylalanine or tryptophan, this CDR3 likely stems from a read error. This rearrangement joins TRBV5-1 to TRBJ1-4; 8 positions match TRBD1. V shed 4 bases, J shed 2 bases, and the junction held 4 bases outside the gene matches. This CDR3 comprises 15 residues. Germline CDR1 reads SGHRS; CDR2 reads YFSETQ. The CDR3 protein is CASSVGQGTNEKLFL. Here the CDR3 DNA reads TGCGCCAGCAGCGTCGGACAGGGCACTAATGAAAAACTGTTTTTG.

This clonotype was seen at least ten times. The chain is built from TRBV13 and TRBJ2-1; TRBD1 aligns across 8 bases. Germline lookup yields CDR1 PRHDT and CDR2 FYEKMQ (reference sequence). CDR3 size: 15 residues. Trimming cost V 5 bases and J 3 bases; bases outside gene matches: 6. The CDR3 region has the DNA TGTGCCAGCAGCCCAGGACAGGGCGTCTACAATGAGCAGTTCTTC. Translation: CASSPGQGVYNEQFF. Full variable domain (remainder filled in from reference TRBV13 and TRBJ2-1): AAGVIQSPRHLIKEKRETATLKCYPIPRHDTVYWYQQGPGQDPQFLISFYEKMQSDKGSIPDRFSAQQFSDYHSELNMSSLELGDSALYFCASSPGQGVYNEQFFGPGTRLTVL.

This clonotype was picked up one time. Germline and junction disagree at one end, which may indicate a read error. This chain uses TRBV20-1 with TRBJ2-1, with D perhaps TRBD1 (6 bases). The CDR3 is 13 amino acids. The germline V gene encodes CDR1 DFQATT and CDR2 SNEGSKA (reference sequence). The CDR3 region is CNARETQQGEQFF. CDR3 nucleotides: TGCAATGCTAGGGAGACTCAACAGGGTGAGCAGTTCTTC.

The chain combines TRBV12-3 or TRBV12-4 with TRBJ2-6; maybe TRBD2 (6 bases). The ends were cut back, 7 bases at V and 1 base at J, with 17 bases in the middle. This CDR3 has 17 residues. Here the CDR3 DNA reads TGTGCCAGCAATCCTGGGACTTCTGCGTCTGGGGCCAACGTCCTGACTTTC. This sequence encodes CASNPGTSASGANVLTF.

A remark on this clonotype: No conserved phenylalanine or tryptophan is present at the end of the CDR3, so a read error is the likely explanation. The chain links TRBV12-3 or TRBV12-4 to TRBJ1-1; D ambiguous. There are 12 residues in the CDR3. The CDR3 loop is CASGLANAEAFL. Here the CDR3 DNA reads TGTGCCAGCGGTTTAGCGAACGCTGAAGCTTTCCTT.

This clonotype was counted at least ten times. The chain employs TRBV5-4 and TRBJ1-5; no firm D call. The germline V gene has CDR1 SGHNT and CDR2 YYREEE (reference sequence). V was clipped by 0 bases and J by 2 bases, with 12 bases between them. The CDR3 runs to 16 residues. CDR3 residues: CASSLGGPGGNQPQHF. The CDR3 region has the DNA TGTGCCAGCAGCTTGGGCGGACCGGGCGGCAATCAGCCCCAGCATTTT.

In the case of this clonotype: Without the conserved terminal phenylalanine or tryptophan, this CDR3 likely stems from a read error. The DNA is left out, because the CDR3 cannot be placed on it with certainty; the CDR3 is given as TCRdb lists it. V gene TRBV6-4 combines with J gene TRBJ2-1. A total of 14 residues make up the CDR3, ends included. Germline V lookup: CDR1 MRHNA, CDR2 SNTAGT. The chain's CDR3 is CASSESTSYGERFL.